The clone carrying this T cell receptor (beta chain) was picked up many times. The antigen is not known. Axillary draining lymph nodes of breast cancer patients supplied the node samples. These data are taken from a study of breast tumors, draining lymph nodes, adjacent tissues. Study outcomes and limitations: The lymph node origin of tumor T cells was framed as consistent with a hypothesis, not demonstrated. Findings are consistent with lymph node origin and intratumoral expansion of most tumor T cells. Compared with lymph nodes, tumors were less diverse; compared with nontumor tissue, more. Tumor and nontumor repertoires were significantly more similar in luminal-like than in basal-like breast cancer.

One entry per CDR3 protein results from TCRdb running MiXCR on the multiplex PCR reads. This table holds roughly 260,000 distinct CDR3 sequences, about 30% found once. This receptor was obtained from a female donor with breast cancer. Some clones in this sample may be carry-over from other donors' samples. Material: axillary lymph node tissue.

The CDR3 region has the DNA TGCAGTGCTAGACCTCCCAACTTCCTAGCGACCGGGGAGCTGTTTTTT. This sequence encodes CSARPPNFLATGELFF. This chain uses TRBV20-1 with TRBJ2-2; TRBD2 might be the D (6 bases). Per the germline V gene, CDR1 is DFQATT and CDR2 is SNEGSKA (reference sequence). The V and J ends lost 2 bases and 5 bases respectively, with 18 bases between them. This CDR3 has 16 amino acids.